The present entry profiles one T cell receptor beta chain with its context. Germline V gene lookup returns CDR1 SGHNT and CDR2 YYREEE (reference sequence). This CDR3 is built from 15 residues. Trimming took off 4 bases at V and 7 bases at J, with 20 bases between the two ends. This sample was included in a study of technical replicates of blood from several donors. Some clones are missing from TCRdb's copy, which holds only in-frame ones; the method was immunoSEQ multiplex PCR. The data contain under 90,000 clones, 94% of them singletons. The source is a human donor in good health. The V and J genes are TRBV5-4 and TRBJ1-1; maybe TRBD1 (6 bases). Sequenced sample: T cells isolated from PBMCs. The CDR3 DNA reads as TGTGCCAGCAGCCCGCCCAAGACAGGCCTAAATGAAGCTTTCTTT. It yields the protein CASSPPKTGLNEAFF. The variable domain in full, with the rest retrieved from reference TRBV5-4 and TRBJ1-1, is ETGVTQSPTHLIKTRGQQVTLRCSSQSGHNTVSWYQQALGQGPQFIFQYYREEENGRGNFPPRFSGLQFPNYSSELNVNALELDDSALYLCASSPPKTGLNEAFFGQGTRLTVV.